These 19 T cell receptor beta chains were all obtained from the same sample, sequenced in a study of spatial heterogeneity in lung cancer. Using its own MiXCR run on the 5' RACE reads, TCRdb lists one record per CDR3 protein. The data hold 5,000 to 6,500 distinct CDR3 sequences, with about 3.9% observed a single time. Described time point: sample taken at primary tumor resection. The sample in question was normal lung tissue next to the tumor, obtained at surgery. All receptors derive from a male donor with early-stage non-small cell lung cancer.

There are many counts of this clonotype. V usage is TRBV2 and J usage is TRBJ2-5, with D perhaps TRBD2 (6 bases). Per the germline V gene, CDR1 is SNHLY and CDR2 is FYNNEI. Trimming removed 6 bases from V and 3 bases from J, with 14 bases in between. CDR3 length: 14 amino acids. CDR3 sequence: CASRPRRDEETQYF. CDR3 sequence (DNA): TGTGCCAGCAGGCCCCGGCGGGACGAAGAGACCCAGTACTTC.

This clonotype came up many times. This chain links TRBV5-1 with TRBJ1-4; 7 nucleotides agree with TRBD1. The ends lost 0 bases at V and 7 bases at J; junction bases unmatched: 6. This CDR3 is 15 amino acids long. Germline assignment: CDR1 SGHRS and CDR2 YFSETQ. CDR3 region: CASSLEGARSEKLFF. For the CDR3, the DNA is TGCGCCAGCAGCTTGGAGGGGGCGCGTAGTGAAAAACTGTTTTTT.

This clonotype is medium-sized in the sample. The J gene is TRBJ2-6, the V gene TRBV11-2, with D possibly being TRBD2 (5 bases). Germline assignment: CDR1 SGHAT and CDR2 FQNNGV. The CDR3 covers 16 residues. V was shortened by 0 bases and J by 0 bases, with 6 bases between the two germline ends. The CDR3 sequence: CASSLERDSGANVLTF. The CDR3 region has the DNA TGTGCCAGCAGCTTAGAACGGGACTCTGGGGCCAACGTCCTGACTTTC.

In this sample, this clonotype is large. V usage is TRBV12-3 or TRBV12-4 and J usage is TRBJ1-1, with a tentative D call TRBD1 (5 bases). The CDR3 has 14 amino acids. V was cut by 5 bases and J by 4 bases, with 14 bases left in between. The CDR3, as DNA: TGTGCCAGCAGTACCGGGACCGGGGGCACTGAAGCTTTCTTT. Residues: CASSTGTGGTEAFF.

In its sample, this clonotype is medium-sized. V is TRBV4-1 and J is TRBJ1-2; TRBD1 agrees at 8 bases. Per the germline V gene, CDR1 is MGHRA and CDR2 is YSYEKL. V was clipped by 8 bases and J by 9 bases; unmatched bases: 2. This CDR3 has 10 amino acids. The CDR3 region has the DNA TGCGCCAGCGGACAGGGCAGCTACACCTTC. Protein product: CASGQGSYTF.

This sequence joins TRBV11-3 and TRBJ1-1; perhaps TRBD1 as D (5 bases). Trimming took off 8 bases at V and 4 bases at J, with 17 bases between the two ends. From germline, CDR1 is SGHNT and CDR2 YENEEA. The CDR3 has 14 amino acids. The CDR3 region is CASSSGGEGTEAFF. In DNA, the CDR3 is TGTGCCAGCTCGTCCGGAGGGGAGGGCACTGAAGCTTTCTTT.

The sample holds a few counts of this clonotype. The chain employs TRBV6-2 or TRBV6-3 and TRBJ1-2; 9 nucleotides match TRBD1. Germline V CDR1 and CDR2: MNHEY, SVGEGT. CDR3 length: 14 amino acids. The J segment lost 3 bases and the V segment lost 2 bases, leaving 1 base of the junction unmatched. CDR3 bases: TGTGCCAGCAGTTACGGGACAGGGTACTATGGCTACACCTTC. It encodes CASSYGTGYYGYTF.

This clonotype came up a few times. The chain carries TRBV9 and TRBJ2-3, with TRBD2 matching over 8 bases. Germline V gene data show CDR1 as SGDLS and CDR2 as YYNGEE. Losses at the gene ends were 4 bases for V and 1 base for J; bases not matched to a gene: 5. This CDR3 has 15 residues. As DNA, the CDR3 is TGTGCCAGCAGCCTTACAGCGGGGGGCACAGATACGCAGTATTTT. Amino acid sequence: CASSLTAGGTDTQYF.

There are many counts of this clonotype. This CDR3 is CASSRSEVQETQYF. The CDR3 region has the DNA TGCGCCAGCAGCCGTTCGGAGGTACAAGAGACCCAGTACTTC. The chain has TRBV4-1 and TRBJ2-5; maybe TRBD2 (5 bases). Trimming pared 4 bases from V and 2 bases from J, leaving 11 bases between. Germline values: CDR1 MGHRA, CDR2 YSYEKL. The CDR3 contains 14 residues.

Many counts were recorded for this clonotype. The chain combines TRBV20-1 with TRBJ2-5; D is perhaps TRBD2 (6 bases). The germline CDR1 and CDR2 sequences are DFQATT and SNEGSKA (reference sequence). This CDR3 contains 14 residues. The V and J ends lost 0 bases and 1 base respectively, with 9 bases between them. CDR3 amino acids: CSARDSGSQETQYF. The CDR3 coding sequence is TGCAGTGCTAGAGATAGCGGTTCCCAAGAGACCCAGTACTTC.

This clonotype is classed as medium-sized. The V and J genes are TRBV13 and TRBJ2-1; D is ambiguous. V was cut by 6 bases and J by 8 bases, with 11 bases left in between. The germline CDR1 and CDR2 sequences are PRHDT and FYEKMQ (reference sequence). The CDR3 consists of 12 residues. CDR3 loop: CASSQDNDEQFF. CDR3 sequence (DNA): TGTGCCAGCAGTCAGGATAACGATGAGCAGTTCTTC.

Sample share makes this clonotype medium-sized. The chain is built from TRBV4-1 and TRBJ2-1, with D possibly being TRBD2 (7 bases). Germline CDR1 is MGHRA and CDR2 is YSYEKL. The CDR3 totals 15 residues. V was cut by 0 bases and J by 7 bases, with 13 bases left in between. The chain's CDR3 is CASSQDEGGWNEQFF. CDR3 in DNA: TGCGCCAGCAGCCAAGATGAGGGGGGGTGGAATGAGCAGTTCTTC.

This clonotype ranks as medium-sized. The rearrangement uses TRBV6-1 and TRBJ2-5; a possible D gene is TRBD2 (6 bases). Trimming left V 4 bases short and J 5 bases short, with 14 bases between. This CDR3 comprises 14 residues. The germline CDR1 and CDR2 sequences are MNHNS and SASEGT. The chain's CDR3 is CASSGYWGEETQYF. For the CDR3, the DNA is TGTGCCAGCAGTGGTTACTGGGGGGAGGAGACCCAGTACTTC.

By share of the sample, this clonotype is medium-sized. This CDR3 is CASSWDRGDTEAFF. CDR3 in DNA: TGTGCCAGCAGTTGGGACAGGGGGGACACTGAAGCTTTCTTT. The V call is TRBV6-1, the J call TRBJ1-1; 11 bases are shared with TRBD1. The germline CDR1 and CDR2 sequences are MNHNS and SASEGT. The ends lost 5 bases at V and 3 bases at J; junction bases unmatched: 2. CDR3 length: 14 amino acids.

This clonotype was observed many times. This chain uses TRBV20-1 with TRBJ1-1; D perhaps matches TRBD1 (6 bases). CDR1 DFQATT and CDR2 SNEGSKA come from the germline V gene (reference sequence). V shed 5 bases and J shed 3 bases, with 13 bases lying between them. The CDR3 is made up of 13 amino acids. CDR3 sequence: CSAPGELDTEAFF. CDR3 nucleotide sequence: TGCAGTGCTCCAGGGGAGTTGGACACTGAAGCTTTCTTT.

This clonotype was seen a few times. The V call is TRBV29-1, the J call TRBJ1-2; D remains ambiguous. The ends were cut back, 5 bases at V and 8 bases at J, with 9 bases in the middle. Germline loops: CDR1 SQVTM, CDR2 ANQGSEA. The CDR3 runs 10 residues. The CDR3, as DNA: TGCAGCGTTAATAGTGGAGGCTACACCTTC. Residues: CSVNSGGYTF. The full variable domain, completed using reference TRBV29-1 and TRBJ1-2, is SAVISQKPSRDICQRGTSLTIQCQVDSQVTMMFWYRQQPGQSLTLIATANQGSEATYESGFVIDKFPISRPNLTFSTLTVSNMSPEDSSIYLCSVNSGGYTFGSGTRLTVV.

In its sample, this clonotype was seen a few times. The chain recombines TRBV5-5 with TRBJ2-7; TRBD1 is a possible D gene (6 bases). Looked up from germline, CDR1 is SGHKS and CDR2 is YYEKEE (reference sequence). The V and J ends lost 0 bases and 7 bases respectively, with 23 bases between them. CDR3 length: 17 residues. The CDR3 here is CASSLGSGGWSREEQYF. The CDR3 nucleotides are TGTGCCAGCAGCTTGGGTTCTGGGGGCTGGTCCCGCGAGGAGCAGTACTTC.

In its sample, this clonotype ranks as medium-sized. A much bigger clone sits one base away, suggesting this may be a read error. The gene calls are TRBV7-2 and TRBJ2-3, with 14 bases fitting TRBD2. CDR3 size: 19 residues. Germline V lookup: CDR1 SGHTA, CDR2 FQGNSA. V trimming: 5 bases; J trimming: 1 base; junction bases outside the gene matches: 11. The CDR3 protein is CASSGTSGGSTQCTDTQYF. The DNA of the CDR3 is TGTGCCAGCAGCGGGACTAGCGGGGGCTCCACCCAATGCACAGATACGCAGTATTTT.

Concerning this clonotype itself: A much larger clone lies a single base off, so this may be a read error. This chain connects TRBV7-2 to TRBJ2-1; 8 bases match TRBD2. The germline V gene encodes CDR1 SGHTA and CDR2 FQGNSA. The CDR3 runs 14 residues. CDR3 residues: CASGLAAGDHEQFF. The CDR3 nucleotides read TGTGCCAGCGGCTTGGCAGCGGGAGATCATGAGCAGTTCTTC. The entire variable domain, with the rest obtained from reference TRBV7-2 and TRBJ2-1, is as follows: GAGVSQSPSNKVTEKGKDVELRCDPISGHTALYWYRQSLGQGLEFLIYFQGNSAPDKSGLPSDRFSAERTGGSVSTLTIQRTQQEDSAVYLCASGLAAGDHEQFFGPGTRLTVL.